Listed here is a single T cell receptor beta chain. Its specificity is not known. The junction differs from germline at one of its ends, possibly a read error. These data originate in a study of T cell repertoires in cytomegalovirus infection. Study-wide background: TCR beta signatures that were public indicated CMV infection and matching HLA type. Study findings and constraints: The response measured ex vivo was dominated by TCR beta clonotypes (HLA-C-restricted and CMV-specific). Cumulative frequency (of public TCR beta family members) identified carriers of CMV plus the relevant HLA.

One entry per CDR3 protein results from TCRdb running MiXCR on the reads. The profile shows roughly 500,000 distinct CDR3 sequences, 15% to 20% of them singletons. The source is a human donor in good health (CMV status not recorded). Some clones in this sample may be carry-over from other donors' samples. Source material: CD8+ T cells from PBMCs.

CDR3 residues: CASSLAWSSDAFF. DNA of the CDR3: TGTGCCAGCAGCTTAGCCTGGTCGTCTGACGCTTTCTTT. The chain uses TRBV7-8 and TRBJ1-1; D remains ambiguous. Germline loops: CDR1 SGHVS, CDR2 FQNEAQ. The CDR3 is 13 residues long.